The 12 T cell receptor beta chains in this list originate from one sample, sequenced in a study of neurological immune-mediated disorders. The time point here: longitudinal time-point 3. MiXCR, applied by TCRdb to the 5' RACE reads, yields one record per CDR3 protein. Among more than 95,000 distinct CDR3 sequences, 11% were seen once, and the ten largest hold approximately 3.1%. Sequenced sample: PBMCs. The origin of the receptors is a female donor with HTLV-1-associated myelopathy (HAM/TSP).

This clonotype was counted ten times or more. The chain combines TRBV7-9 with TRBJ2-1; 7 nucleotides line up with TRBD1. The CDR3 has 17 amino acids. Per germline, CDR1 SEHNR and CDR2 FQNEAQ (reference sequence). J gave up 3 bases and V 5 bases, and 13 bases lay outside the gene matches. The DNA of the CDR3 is TGTGCCAGCAGCGCTCGTCTCACAGGGGATGGCTACAATGAGCAGTTCTTC. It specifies CASSARLTGDGYNEQFF.

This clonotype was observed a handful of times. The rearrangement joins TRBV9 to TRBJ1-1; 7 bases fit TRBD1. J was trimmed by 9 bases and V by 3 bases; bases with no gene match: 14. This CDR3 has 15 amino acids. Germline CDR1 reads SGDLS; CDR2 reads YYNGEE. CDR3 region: CASSAGQTGIWKAFF. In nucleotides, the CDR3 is TGTGCCAGCAGCGCAGGTCAGACAGGGATTTGGAAAGCTTTCTTT.

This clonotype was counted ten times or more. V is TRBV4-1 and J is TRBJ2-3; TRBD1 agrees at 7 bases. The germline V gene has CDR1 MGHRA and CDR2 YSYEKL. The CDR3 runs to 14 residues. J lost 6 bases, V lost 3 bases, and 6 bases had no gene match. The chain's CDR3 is CASSHDRVKDTQYF. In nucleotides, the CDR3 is TGCGCCAGCAGCCATGACAGGGTGAAGGATACGCAGTATTTT.

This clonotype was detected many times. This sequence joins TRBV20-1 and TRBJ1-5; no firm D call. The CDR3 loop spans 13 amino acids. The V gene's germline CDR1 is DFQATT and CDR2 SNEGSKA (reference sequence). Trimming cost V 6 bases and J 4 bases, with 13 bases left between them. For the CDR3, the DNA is TGCAGTGCCCCCGGCGGGAGAAATCAGCCCCAGCATTTT. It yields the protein CSAPGGRNQPQHF.

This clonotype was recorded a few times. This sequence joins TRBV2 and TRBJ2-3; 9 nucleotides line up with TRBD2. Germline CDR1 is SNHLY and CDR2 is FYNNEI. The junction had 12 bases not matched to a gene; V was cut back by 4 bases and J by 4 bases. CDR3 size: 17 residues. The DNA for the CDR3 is TGTGCCAGCAGTGTTCTGGTAGCGGGGGCCGTGGCAGATACGCAGTATTTT. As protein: CASSVLVAGAVADTQYF.

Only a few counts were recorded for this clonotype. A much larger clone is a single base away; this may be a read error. CDR3: CASSFFYEQYF. The CDR3 region has the DNA TGTGCCAGCAGCTTTTTCTACGAGCAGTACTTC. V gene TRBV5-6 combines with J gene TRBJ2-7; D not certain. Per the germline V gene, CDR1 is SGHDT and CDR2 is YYEEEE. Trimming removed 2 bases from V and 3 bases from J, with 3 bases in between. The CDR3 sequence is 11 residues long.

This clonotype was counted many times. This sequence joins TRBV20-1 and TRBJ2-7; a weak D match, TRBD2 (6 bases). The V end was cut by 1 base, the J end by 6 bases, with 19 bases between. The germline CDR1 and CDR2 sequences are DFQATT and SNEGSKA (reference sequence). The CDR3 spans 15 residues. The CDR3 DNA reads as TGCAGTGCTAGAGTAATCACTACTAGCTTCCGCGAGCAGTACTTC. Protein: CSARVITTSFREQYF.

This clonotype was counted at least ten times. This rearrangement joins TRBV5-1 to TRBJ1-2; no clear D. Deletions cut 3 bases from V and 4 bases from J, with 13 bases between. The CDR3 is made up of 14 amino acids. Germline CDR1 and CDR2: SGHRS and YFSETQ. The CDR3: CASSSQPLTYGYTF. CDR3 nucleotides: TGCGCCAGCAGCTCACAGCCCCTAACCTATGGCTACACCTTC.

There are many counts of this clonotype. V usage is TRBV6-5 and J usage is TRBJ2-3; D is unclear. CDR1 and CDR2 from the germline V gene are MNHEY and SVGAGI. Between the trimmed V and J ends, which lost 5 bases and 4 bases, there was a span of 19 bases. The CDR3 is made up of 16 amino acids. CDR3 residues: CASSPYRTSYSDTQYF. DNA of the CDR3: TGTGCCAGCAGTCCATACCGGACCTCTTATTCAGATACGCAGTATTTT.

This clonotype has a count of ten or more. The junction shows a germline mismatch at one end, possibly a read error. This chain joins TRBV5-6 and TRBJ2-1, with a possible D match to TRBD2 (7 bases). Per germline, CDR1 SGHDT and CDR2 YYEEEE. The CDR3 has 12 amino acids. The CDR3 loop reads CASSFTRGALLF. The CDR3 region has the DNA TGTGCCAGCAGCTTCACCCGGGGGGCCTTGCTCTTC.

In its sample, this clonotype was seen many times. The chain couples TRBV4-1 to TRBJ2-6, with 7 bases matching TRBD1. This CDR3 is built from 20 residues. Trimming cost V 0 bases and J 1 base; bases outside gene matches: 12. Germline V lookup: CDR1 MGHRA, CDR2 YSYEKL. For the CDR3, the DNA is TGCGCCAGCAGCCAAGAGTTAACAGGGGCCGCCAGGTCTGGGGCCAACGTCCTGACTTTC. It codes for CASSQELTGAARSGANVLTF.

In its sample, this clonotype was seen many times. The CDR3 region has the DNA TGCAGTGCTACTATTAACCAAGAGACCCAGTACTTC. Translated: CSATINQETQYF. V usage is TRBV20-1 and J usage is TRBJ2-5; D call uncertain. This CDR3 has 12 residues. The V end was cut by 4 bases, the J end by 0 bases, with 6 bases between. Germline V CDR1 and CDR2: DFQATT, SNEGSKA (reference sequence).